Presented here are 10 T cell receptor beta chains from one specimen sequenced in a study of Ad26.COV2.S vaccination and SARS-CoV-2 variants (dated by TCRdb to the early 2020s). Library prep was done by the immunoSEQ multiplex PCR assay. TCRdb provides this immuneACCESS table in a form limited to in-frame rearrangements. Some clones are lacking; in checked studies, under half of them reflect an unresolved V gene, and why the rest are absent is not known. Here the sample has around 370,000 clones; 92% occur a single time. The ten most abundant clones make up about 3.9% of the sample. Read against the paper, the sample's time point label means: individuals recovered from natural SARS-CoV-2 infection. Sequencing used peripheral blood, obtained after recovery from COVID-19. Receptor source: a human donor who had recovered from COVID-19.

The V call is TRBV27, the J call TRBJ2-5, with 7 positions matching TRBD1. This CDR3 comprises 14 residues. Germline loops: CDR1 MNHEY, CDR2 SMNVEV (reference sequence). After removal of 6 bases from V and 5 bases from J, the junction contained 9 bases not matched to a gene. CDR3 nucleotide sequence: TGTGCCAGCAGGCAACAGGGGAATGGGGAGACCCAGTACTTC. Translating gives CASRQQGNGETQYF.

The chain couples TRBV19 to TRBJ2-3; TRBD1 agrees at 7 bases. Germline loops: CDR1 LNHDA, CDR2 SQIVND (reference sequence). Trimming at V came to 3 bases and at J to 6 bases, leaving 6 bases not matched to a gene. The CDR3 length is 14 residues. CDR3 amino acids: CASSMDTGADTQYF. The CDR3 nucleotides read TGTGCCAGTAGTATGGACACAGGGGCGGATACGCAGTATTTT.

This chain connects TRBV19 to TRBJ1-4; D gene ambiguous. CDR1 LNHDA and CDR2 SQIVND come from the germline V gene (reference sequence). V lost 3 bases and J 8 bases, leaving 10 bases between the germline ends. The CDR3 has 13 residues. CDR3 protein: CASSMNRPEKLFF. The CDR3 DNA follows: TGTGCCAGTAGTATGAACCGGCCCGAAAAACTGTTTTTT.

A single count supports this clone. V and J are TRBV19 and TRBJ2-2; 10 bases are shared with TRBD2. Germline V lookup: CDR1 LNHDA, CDR2 SQIVND (reference sequence). The CDR3 covers 15 residues. The ends lost 9 bases at V and 5 bases at J; junction bases unmatched: 9. The CDR3: CASGLAAKITGELFF. CDR3 sequence (DNA): TGTGCCAGCGGACTAGCGGCTAAAATTACCGGGGAGCTGTTTTTT.

Here the CDR3 DNA reads TGTGCCAGCAGCGTAGACGGGACAGGCAAGGTGGGGGCTAACTATGGCTACACCTTC. Residues: CASSVDGTGKVGANYGYTF. The chain links TRBV9 to TRBJ1-2; 8 nucleotides agree with TRBD1. The CDR3 has 19 residues. Germline V gene data show CDR1 as SGDLS and CDR2 as YYNGEE. Trimming took 0 bases from V and 0 from J; bases not matched to a gene: 13.

On this clone itself: Other nucleotide sequences from this sample produce the same CDR3. This chain connects TRBV6-4 to TRBJ2-2; possibly TRBD1 or TRBD2 for D (5 bases each). Germline CDR1 MRHNA, CDR2 SNTAGT. The CDR3 spans 16 residues. V was shortened by 2 bases and J by 5 bases, with 15 bases between the two germline ends. The DNA of the CDR3 is TGTGCCAGCAGTGACATTGGGGGTCTGGGGACCGGGGAGCTGTTTTTT. This encodes CASSDIGGLGTGELFF.

The CDR3 sequence is CASSEDLGIAEAFF. The CDR3 bases are TGTGCCAGCAGTGAGGACCTGGGGATCGCTGAAGCTTTCTTT. The genes are TRBV2 and TRBJ1-1; D is unresolved. This CDR3 has 14 amino acids. V was shortened by 3 bases and J by 6 bases, with 14 bases between the two germline ends. Per germline, CDR1 SNHLY and CDR2 FYNNEI.

The rearrangement links TRBV5-6 to TRBJ2-7; D is possibly TRBD1 or TRBD2 (7 bases each). Trimming took off 6 bases at V and 5 bases at J, with 21 bases between the two ends. This CDR3 spans 15 amino acids. Germline V gives CDR1 SGHDT, CDR2 YYEEEE. CDR3 DNA: TGTGCCAGCACCCAGCGACAGGGAGGGGGACACGAGCAGTACTTC. Protein: CASTQRQGGGHEQYF.

V gene TRBV19 combines with J gene TRBJ1-5; 8 bases align to TRBD1. The V and J ends lost 7 bases and 12 bases, in that order; junction bases with no gene match: 5. Germline-derived CDR1 and CDR2 are LNHDA and SQIVND (reference sequence). The CDR3 runs 11 residues. In DNA form, the CDR3 reads TGTGCCAGTACCTCCGACAGGGGCCAGCATTTT. Its translation is CASTSDRGQHF.

V and J are TRBV7-8 and TRBJ1-5; D is ambiguous. The V and J ends lost 3 bases and 5 bases respectively, with 11 bases between them. The germline CDR1 and CDR2 sequences are SGHVS and FQNEAQ. The CDR3 length is 14 residues. The CDR3 DNA reads TGTGCCAGCAGCTTCTTAAGACCCGATCAGCCCCAGCATTTT. Its translation is CASSFLRPDQPQHF.